This TCR beta chain was sequenced during a study of blood T cell repertoires in COVID-19. Study processing details: Amplification from reference gene primers served as the basis for estimated nucleated cell counts. The assay was immunoSEQ multiplex PCR, and TCRdb's table has in-frame clones only and misses some. V, J and clone size are those of that table, while D and trimming were read from the DNA. In the table there are 210,000 or so clones, around 81% of which are singletons. Losses at the gene ends were 5 bases for V and 4 bases for J; bases not matched to a gene: 13. CDR3 length: 16 residues. From germline, CDR1 is SGHAT and CDR2 FQNNGV. Enrolled through a virtual design, the participants were between about 18 and 100 years of age and came from approximately 25 US areas. Cohort allocation depended upon clinical history that participants reported.

The chain combines TRBV11-2 with TRBJ1-1, with 7 positions matching TRBD1. The sample consisted of PBMCs or T cells enriched from blood (not recorded which). The clonotype originates from a middle-aged woman with acute COVID-19. CDR3 coding DNA: TGTGCCAGCAGCACCCGACAGGTCAGGGGGGCCACTGAAGCTTTCTTT. Translation: CASSTRQVRGATEAFF.